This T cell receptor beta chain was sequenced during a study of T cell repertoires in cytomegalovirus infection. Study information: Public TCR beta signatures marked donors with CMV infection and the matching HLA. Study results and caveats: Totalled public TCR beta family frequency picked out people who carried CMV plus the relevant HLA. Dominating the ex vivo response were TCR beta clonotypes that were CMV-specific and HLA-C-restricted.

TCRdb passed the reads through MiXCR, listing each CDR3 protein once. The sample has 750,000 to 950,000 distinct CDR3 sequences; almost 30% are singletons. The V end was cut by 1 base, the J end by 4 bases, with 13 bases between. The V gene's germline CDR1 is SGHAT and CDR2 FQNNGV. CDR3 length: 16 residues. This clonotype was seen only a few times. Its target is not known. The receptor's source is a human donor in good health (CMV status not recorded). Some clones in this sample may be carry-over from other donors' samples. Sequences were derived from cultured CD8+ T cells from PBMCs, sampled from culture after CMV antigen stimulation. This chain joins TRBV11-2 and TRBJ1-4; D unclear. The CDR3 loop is CASSLALGRINEKLFF. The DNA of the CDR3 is TGTGCCAGCAGCTTAGCTTTAGGACGGATTAATGAAAAACTGTTTTTT.